This T cell receptor (beta chain) was identified in a study of OX40 agonist ivuxolimab in advanced cancers. Germline V gene lookup returns CDR1 SGHRS and CDR2 YFSETQ. This CDR3 is 15 amino acids long. V trimming: 3 bases; J trimming: 2 bases; junction bases outside the gene matches: 7. Method: immunoSEQ multiplex PCR; TCRdb's copy keeps in-frame clones and lacks some. The repertoire holds 60,000 to 90,000 clones, with 80% to 90% as singletons. Sequenced material: CD4+ or CD8+ T cells sorted from blood, taken in a trial of the OX40 agonist ivuxolimab. This clonotype originated in an adult with an advanced solid tumor such as melanoma, head and neck, liver or kidney cancer. V is TRBV5-1 and J is TRBJ2-5; 7 bases align to TRBD2. Here the CDR3 reads CASSSSGEGQETQYF. CDR3 nucleotide sequence: TGCGCCAGCAGCTCCTCGGGGGAGGGGCAAGAGACCCAGTACTTC.